Below, 27 T cell receptor beta chains from the same sample are listed, as sequenced in a study of beta chain features in type 1 diabetes. All of the isolated RNA was reverse transcribed, so expressed TCRB transcripts were sequenced. TCRdb's table, derived via immunoSEQ multiplex PCR, lists solely in-frame clones and lacks some. The table lists about 900,000 clones, roughly a sixth of them singletons, with about 0.02% in the top ten. The sample was naive CD4+ T cells from blood. These receptors all come from a young woman in good health.

Concerning this clone itself: The same CDR3 can be traced to other DNA sequences in this sample. CDR3 amino acids: CASSLRPATNEKLFF. The DNA of the CDR3 is TGTGCCAGCAGTTTACGGCCCGCAACTAATGAAAAACTGTTTTTT. V is TRBV27 and J is TRBJ1-4; no definite D call. The germline V gene encodes CDR1 MNHEY and CDR2 SMNVEV (reference sequence). This CDR3 comprises 15 residues. Trimming cost V 2 bases and J 0 bases, with 7 bases left between them.

The genes are TRBV15 and TRBJ2-3; D might be TRBD1 (5 bases). Trimming pared 1 base from V and 6 bases from J, leaving 8 bases between. Per the germline V gene, CDR1 is LNHNV and CDR2 is YYDKDF (reference sequence). This CDR3 spans 13 amino acids. CDR3 amino acids: CATSRARVDTQYF. The CDR3 bases are TGTGCCACCAGCAGAGCCAGGGTTGATACGCAGTATTTT.

V is TRBV28 and J is TRBJ1-5, with 9 bases matching TRBD1. J lost 2 bases, V lost 5 bases, and 10 bases had no gene match. The CDR3 spans 17 residues. From germline, CDR1 is MDHEN and CDR2 SYDVKM. The CDR3 sequence: CASSGDRARIGNQPQHF. CDR3 sequence (DNA): TGTGCCAGCAGTGGGGACAGGGCGAGGATTGGCAATCAGCCCCAGCATTTT.

This clone was counted a few times. CDR3 DNA: TGTGCCAGCATCCCGACCGTGGCTATTAGCTCCTACGAGCAGTACTTC. Translated: CASIPTVAISSYEQYF. This rearrangement joins TRBV2 to TRBJ2-7, with unresolved D. CDR1 and CDR2 (germline): SNHLY, FYNNEI. Trimming pared 7 bases from V and 0 bases from J, leaving 19 bases between. The CDR3 length is 16 residues. Using reference TRBV2 and TRBJ2-7 for the parts outside the CDR3, the full variable domain is EPEVTQTPSHQVTQMGQEVILRCVPISNHLYFYWYRQILGQKVEFLVSFYNNEISEKSEIFDDQFSVERPDGSNFTLKIRSTKLEDSAMYFCASIPTVAISSYEQYFGPGTRLTVT.

This clone was seen more than once but under ten times. The chain combines TRBV7-9 with TRBJ1-1, with unresolved D. The CDR3 extends over 13 amino acids. V shed 1 base and J shed 1 base, with 4 bases lying between them. Germline V gene sequence: CDR1 SEHNR, CDR2 FQNEAQ (reference sequence). CDR3 in amino acids: CASSLVENTEAFF. The CDR3 nucleotides are TGTGCCAGCAGCTTAGTAGAGAACACTGAAGCTTTCTTT.

The chain joins TRBV28 to TRBJ2-3, with 8 bases that match TRBD1. Germline V lookup: CDR1 MDHEN, CDR2 SYDVKM. With 2 bases clipped from V and 0 bases from J, the junction kept 4 bases outside the gene matches. The CDR3 has 16 amino acids. CDR3: CASSLTDRASTDTQYF. CDR3 sequence (DNA): TGTGCCAGCAGTTTAACGGACAGGGCTAGCACAGATACGCAGTATTTT.

This clone has a handful of counts. This chain uses TRBV7-2 with TRBJ1-5; D remains ambiguous. Per germline, CDR1 SGHTA and CDR2 FQGNSA. The length of the CDR3 is 12 residues. V was cut by 1 base and J by 4 bases, with 2 bases left in between. The CDR3 DNA is TGTGCCAGCAGCTTAGAAAATCAGCCCCAGCATTTT. This encodes CASSLENQPQHF.

This rearrangement joins TRBV19 to TRBJ1-5; 9 nucleotides line up with TRBD1. V trimming: 7 bases; J trimming: 9 bases; junction bases outside the gene matches: 10. This CDR3 is 14 amino acids long. The germline gives CDR1 LNHDA, CDR2 SQIVND (reference sequence). The CDR3 loop is CASKGQGFYWPQHF. For the CDR3, the DNA is TGTGCCAGTAAAGGACAGGGGTTTTATTGGCCCCAGCATTTT.

A few counts support this clone. The chain recombines TRBV4-3 with TRBJ2-1; no firm D call. The germline CDR1 and CDR2 sequences are LGHNA and YSLEER. Trimming took off 1 base at V and 1 base at J, with 11 bases between the two ends. The CDR3 covers 16 residues. The DNA of the CDR3 is TGCGCCAGCAGCCAAGCGTTTAGGCAATCCTACAATGAGCAGTTCTTC. It yields the protein CASSQAFRQSYNEQFF.

In its sample, this clone was seen a few times. The chain has TRBV6-6 and TRBJ2-1, with D possibly being TRBD2 (5 bases). Germline CDR1 MNHNY, CDR2 SVGAGI (reference sequence). V was clipped by 6 bases and J by 6 bases, with 12 bases between them. CDR3 length equals 13 residues. CDR3 sequence reads: CASRERTLNEQFF. The CDR3 DNA sequence: TGTGCCAGCAGGGAAAGGACTCTCAATGAGCAGTTCTTC.

With regard to this clone: One junction end disagrees with the germline gene, perhaps due to a read error. Other DNA sequences from this sample encode an identical CDR3 as well. The V and J genes are TRBV9 and TRBJ2-2; 8 bases match TRBD2. Per germline, CDR1 SGDLS and CDR2 YYNGEE. The length of the CDR3 is 16 residues. The CDR3 DNA follows: TGTGCCAGCAGCGCCTCCGGGACTAGATTGTCCGGGGAGCTGTTCTTT. Protein sequence: CASSASGTRLSGELFF.

This clone has more than one count but fewer than ten. This rearrangement joins TRBV7-2 to TRBJ2-7; TRBD1 matches at 7 bases. Trimming at V came to 5 bases and at J to 6 bases, leaving 7 bases not matched to a gene. The CDR3 sequence is 13 residues long. Germline CDR1 is SGHTA and CDR2 is FQGNSA. CDR3 sequence: CASSVDRDSEQYF. For the CDR3, the DNA is TGTGCCAGCAGCGTGGACCGGGACAGCGAGCAGTACTTC. Complete variable domain (other parts from reference TRBV7-2 and TRBJ2-7): GAGVSQSPSNKVTEKGKDVELRCDPISGHTALYWYRQSLGQGLEFLIYFQGNSAPDKSGLPSDRFSAERTGGSVSTLTIQRTQQEDSAVYLCASSVDRDSEQYFGPGTRLTVT.

This clone appeared a few times. The chain recombines TRBV6-6 with TRBJ2-3; no definite D call. This CDR3 is built from 14 residues. Trimming cost V 7 bases and J 5 bases, with 16 bases left between them. Germline values: CDR1 MNHNY, CDR2 SVGAGI (reference sequence). The chain's CDR3 is CASKAGVLGDTQYF. DNA of the CDR3: TGTGCCAGCAAGGCTGGGGTGCTTGGAGATACGCAGTATTTT.

The V and J genes are TRBV2 and TRBJ1-5, with 8 positions matching TRBD1. Germline-derived CDR1 and CDR2 are SNHLY and FYNNEI. After removal of 6 bases from V and 10 bases from J, the junction contained 11 bases not matched to a gene. The CDR3 length is 14 residues. The CDR3 is CASSPQGGVVPQHF. The CDR3, as DNA: TGTGCCAGCAGCCCACAGGGGGGGGTTGTACCCCAGCATTTT.

The genes are TRBV27 and TRBJ1-3; TRBD1 agrees at 10 bases. In germline, CDR1 is MNHEY, CDR2 SMNVEV (reference sequence). The V gene end was trimmed by 2 bases and the J gene end by 10 bases; junction bases not matched to a gene: 8. The CDR3 covers 15 residues. CDR3 nucleotide sequence: TGTGCCAGCAGTTTACCCAGCCGGGACAGGGGAACCATATATTTT. It specifies CASSLPSRDRGTIYF.

V usage is TRBV9 and J usage is TRBJ2-1; D is unclear. Per the germline V gene, CDR1 is SGDLS and CDR2 is YYNGEE. The CDR3 spans 15 residues. V lost 3 bases and J lost 4, with 14 bases in between. As DNA, the CDR3 is TGTGCCAGCAGCGGACAAGTATCCTCTTACAATGAGCAGTTCTTC. Translation: CASSGQVSSYNEQFF.

Only a few counts were recorded for this clone. The rearrangement uses TRBV5-1 and TRBJ2-3, with 8 bases fitting TRBD2. The CDR3 has 16 residues. From germline, CDR1 is SGHRS and CDR2 YFSETQ. Unmatched junction bases numbered 5, after V lost 2 bases and J lost 0 bases. The CDR3: CASSFRPSGSTDTQYF. The CDR3 nucleotides read TGCGCCAGCAGCTTCAGGCCTAGCGGGAGCACAGATACGCAGTATTTT.

The CDR3: CASSGWVGETQYF. The CDR3 bases are TGTGCCAGCAGTGGCTGGGTGGGGGAGACCCAGTACTTC. The J gene is TRBJ2-5, the V gene TRBV6-1, with D unresolved. Trimming cost V 4 bases and J 5 bases, with 11 bases left between them. The CDR3 is 13 amino acids. CDR1 is MNHNS, CDR2 SASEGT, per germline.

V usage is TRBV29-1 and J usage is TRBJ2-1; TRBD2 might be the D (5 bases). Trimming left V 0 bases short and J 7 bases short, with 16 bases between. Germline V gene lookup returns CDR1 SQVTM and CDR2 ANQGSEA. CDR3 length equals 15 residues. The CDR3 sequence is CSVEEVLAPGNEQFF. For the CDR3, the DNA is TGCAGCGTTGAAGAAGTTTTGGCCCCGGGAAATGAGCAGTTCTTC.

The gene calls are TRBV27 and TRBJ2-7, with 8 nucleotides matching TRBD1. V was clipped by 5 bases and J by 2 bases; unmatched bases: 11. The CDR3 sequence is 16 residues long. Germline lookup yields CDR1 MNHEY and CDR2 SMNVEV (reference sequence). The CDR3 protein is CASSPGTGGFTYEQYF. The DNA of the CDR3 is TGTGCCAGCAGTCCAGGAACAGGGGGATTCACCTACGAGCAGTACTTC.

The genes are TRBV6-5 and TRBJ2-1; tentative D call: TRBD2 (6 bases). CDR1 is MNHEY and CDR2 is SVGAGI in the germline V gene. Trimming pared 6 bases from V and 0 bases from J, leaving 12 bases between. The CDR3 runs 15 residues. DNA for the CDR3: TGTGCCAGCAGCAGTAGGAGGGGCTCCTACAATGAGCAGTTCTTC. Encoded protein: CASSSRRGSYNEQFF.

The J gene is TRBJ2-7, the V gene TRBV20-1; D ambiguous. Trimming took 6 bases from V and 7 from J, leaving 10 bases between them. Germline-derived CDR1 and CDR2 are DFQATT and SNEGSKA (reference sequence). CDR3 length: 10 residues. Written as DNA, the CDR3 is TGCAGTGCCGGCCCCTGGGAGCAGTACTTC. Translated, it gives CSAGPWEQYF.

As to this clone: This CDR3 is also generated by other DNA sequences in the sample. The chain combines TRBV18 with TRBJ1-2; TRBD1 might be the D (5 bases). V lost 3 bases to trimming and J lost 0 bases, with 5 bases between them. Germline assignment: CDR1 KGHSH and CDR2 LQKENI. CDR3 size: 13 residues. CDR3 protein: CASSPTANYGYTF. The CDR3 DNA reads TGTGCCAGCTCACCGACAGCTAACTATGGCTACACCTTC.

This clone turned up a few times. The sample carries other DNA sequences with the same CDR3. The rearrangement links TRBV15 to TRBJ2-7, with D perhaps TRBD2 (6 bases). CDR3 size: 14 residues. Trimming pared 0 bases from V and 3 bases from J, leaving 9 bases between. CDR1 and CDR2 (germline): LNHNV, YYDKDF (reference sequence). The CDR3 DNA sequence: TGTGCCACCAGCAGAGACTCCGGGAGCTACGAGCAGTACTTC. This sequence encodes CATSRDSGSYEQYF.

This clone was observed a few times. The V and J genes are TRBV15 and TRBJ1-4; 8 nucleotides match TRBD1. The CDR3 is made up of 16 amino acids. Germline lookup yields CDR1 LNHNV and CDR2 YYDKDF (reference sequence). Unmatched junction bases numbered 5, after V lost 0 bases and J lost 5 bases. The chain's CDR3 is CATSREVQGANEKLFF. The DNA of the CDR3 is TGTGCCACCAGCAGAGAAGTGCAGGGGGCGAATGAAAAACTGTTTTTT. Full variable domain (missing parts from reference TRBV15 and TRBJ1-4): DAMVIQNPRYQVTQFGKPVTLSCSQTLNHNVMYWYQQKSSQAPKLLFHYYDKDFNNEADTPDNFQSRRPNTSFCFLDIRSPGLGDTAMYLCATSREVQGANEKLFFGSGTQLSVL.

This clone was counted between two and nine times. Other DNA sequences from this sample encode an identical CDR3 as well. The chain recombines TRBV7-3 with TRBJ2-5, with 9 bases that match TRBD2. There are 14 residues in the CDR3. The V gene end was trimmed by 3 bases and the J gene end by 5 bases; junction bases not matched to a gene: 4. The germline CDR1 and CDR2 sequences are SGHTA and FQGTGA. The CDR3 nucleotides are TGTGCCAGCAGCTTGGCGGGAGGGCTGGAGACCCAGTACTTC. This gives the protein CASSLAGGLETQYF.

There are a few counts of this clone. The sample contains more than one DNA sequence encoding this CDR3. The chain links TRBV20-1 to TRBJ2-7; TRBD1 matches 9 bases. This CDR3 has 11 residues. CDR1 DFQATT and CDR2 SNEGSKA come from the germline V gene (reference sequence). Germline trimming cut 8 bases from V and 4 bases from J; bases unmatched to any gene: 3. Here the CDR3 DNA reads TGCAGTTCGGGACAGGGTTACGAGCAGTACTTC. Translating gives CSSGQGYEQYF.